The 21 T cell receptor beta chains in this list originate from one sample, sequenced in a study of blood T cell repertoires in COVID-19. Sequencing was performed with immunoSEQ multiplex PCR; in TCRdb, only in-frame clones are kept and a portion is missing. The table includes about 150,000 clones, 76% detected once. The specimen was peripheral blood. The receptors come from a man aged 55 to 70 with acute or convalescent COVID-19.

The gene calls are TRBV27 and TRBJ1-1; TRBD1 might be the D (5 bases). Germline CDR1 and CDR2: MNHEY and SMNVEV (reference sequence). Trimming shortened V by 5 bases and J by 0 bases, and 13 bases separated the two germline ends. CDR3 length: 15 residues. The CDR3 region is CASSTIGVLNTEAFF. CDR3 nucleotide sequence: TGTGCCAGCAGTACGATAGGGGTTTTGAACACTGAAGCTTTCTTT.

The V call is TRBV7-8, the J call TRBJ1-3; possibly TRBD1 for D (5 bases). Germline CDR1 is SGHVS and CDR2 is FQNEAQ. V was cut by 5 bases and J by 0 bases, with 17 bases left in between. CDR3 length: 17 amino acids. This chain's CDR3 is CASSELTGPLSGNTIYF. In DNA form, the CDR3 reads TGTGCCAGCAGCGAACTAACAGGACCGCTCTCTGGAAACACCATATATTTT.

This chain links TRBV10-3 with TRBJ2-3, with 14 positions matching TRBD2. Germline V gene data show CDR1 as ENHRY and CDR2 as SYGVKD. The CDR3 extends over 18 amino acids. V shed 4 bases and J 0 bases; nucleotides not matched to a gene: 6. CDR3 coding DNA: TGTGCCATCAGTGGGGCGACTAGCGGGAGGGCGAGCACAGATACGCAGTATTTT. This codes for CAISGATSGRASTDTQYF.

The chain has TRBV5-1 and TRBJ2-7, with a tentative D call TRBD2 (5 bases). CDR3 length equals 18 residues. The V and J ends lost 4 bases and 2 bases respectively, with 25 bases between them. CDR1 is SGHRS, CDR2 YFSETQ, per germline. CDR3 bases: TGCGCCAGCAGCCTCCAACCTATTACAGAATCGGGGACCTACGAGCAGTACTTC. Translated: CASSLQPITESGTYEQYF.

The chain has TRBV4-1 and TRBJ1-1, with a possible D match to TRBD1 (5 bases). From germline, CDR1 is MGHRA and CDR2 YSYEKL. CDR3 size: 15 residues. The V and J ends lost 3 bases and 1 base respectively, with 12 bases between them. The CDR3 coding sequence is TGCGCCAGCAGCCAGGACATCTTTGGGAACACTGAAGCTTTCTTT. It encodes CASSQDIFGNTEAFF.

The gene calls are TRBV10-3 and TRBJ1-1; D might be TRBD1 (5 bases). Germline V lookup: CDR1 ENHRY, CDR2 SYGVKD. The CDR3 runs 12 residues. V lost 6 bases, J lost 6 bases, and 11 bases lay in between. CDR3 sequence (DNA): TGTGCCATCAGGGGGACTCTATCTGAAGCTTTCTTT. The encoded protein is CAIRGTLSEAFF.

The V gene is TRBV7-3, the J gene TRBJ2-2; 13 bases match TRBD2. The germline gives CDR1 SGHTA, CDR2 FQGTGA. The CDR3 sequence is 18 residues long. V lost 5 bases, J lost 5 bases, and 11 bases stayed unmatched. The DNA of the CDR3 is TGTGCCAGCAGCCCGCGGACTAGCGGGAGATCGGTAACCGGGGAGCTGTTTTTT. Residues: CASSPRTSGRSVTGELFF.

CDR3 DNA: TGCGCCAGCAGCTTACCCGGCGGGACAGGTCCGATCGGGGAGCTGTTTTTT. Translating gives CASSLPGGTGPIGELFF. The V call is TRBV5-1, the J call TRBJ2-2; TRBD1 matches at 8 bases. The CDR3 has 17 residues. V dropped 2 bases and J dropped 7; count of bases not matched to a gene: 13. Germline-derived CDR1 and CDR2 are SGHRS and YFSETQ. The variable domain in full, completed from reference TRBV5-1 and TRBJ2-2, reads KAGVTQTPRYLIKTRGQQVTLSCSPISGHRSVSWYQQTPGQGLQFLFEYFSETQRNKGNFPGRFSGRQFSNSRSEMNVSTLELGDSALYLCASSLPGGTGPIGELFFGEGSRLTVL.

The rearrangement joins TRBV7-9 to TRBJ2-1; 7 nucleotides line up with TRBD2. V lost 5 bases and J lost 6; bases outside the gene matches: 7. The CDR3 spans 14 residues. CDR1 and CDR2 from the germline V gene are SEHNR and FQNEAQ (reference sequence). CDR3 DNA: TGTGCCAGCAGCCCTCGGGAGGTCTTCAATGAGCAGTTCTTC. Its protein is CASSPREVFNEQFF.

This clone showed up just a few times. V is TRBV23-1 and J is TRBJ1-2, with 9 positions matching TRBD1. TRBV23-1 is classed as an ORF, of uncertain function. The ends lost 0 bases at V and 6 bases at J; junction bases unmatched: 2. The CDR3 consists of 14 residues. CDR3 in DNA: TGCGCCAGCAGTCAATCGAGGACAGGGGATGGCTACACCTTC. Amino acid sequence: CASSQSRTGDGYTF.

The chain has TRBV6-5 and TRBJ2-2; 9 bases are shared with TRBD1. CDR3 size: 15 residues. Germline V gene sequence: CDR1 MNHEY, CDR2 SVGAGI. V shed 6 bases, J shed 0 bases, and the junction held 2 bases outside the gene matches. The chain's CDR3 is CASSRDRANTGELFF. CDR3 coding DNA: TGTGCCAGCAGCCGGGACAGGGCGAACACCGGGGAGCTGTTTTTT.

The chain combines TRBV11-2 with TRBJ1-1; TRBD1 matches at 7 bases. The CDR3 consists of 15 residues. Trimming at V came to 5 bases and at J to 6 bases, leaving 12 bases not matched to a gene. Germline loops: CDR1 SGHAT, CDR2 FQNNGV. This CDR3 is CASSPGGAYGSEAFF. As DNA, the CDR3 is TGTGCCAGCAGCCCAGGGGGTGCCTACGGGTCTGAAGCTTTCTTT.

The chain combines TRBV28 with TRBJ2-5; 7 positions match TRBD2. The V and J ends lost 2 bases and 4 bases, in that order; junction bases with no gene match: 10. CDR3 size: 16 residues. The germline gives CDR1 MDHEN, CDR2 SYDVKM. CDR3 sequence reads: CASSLVGGGVGETQYF. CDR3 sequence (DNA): TGTGCCAGCAGTTTAGTTGGGGGGGGAGTAGGAGAGACCCAGTACTTC.

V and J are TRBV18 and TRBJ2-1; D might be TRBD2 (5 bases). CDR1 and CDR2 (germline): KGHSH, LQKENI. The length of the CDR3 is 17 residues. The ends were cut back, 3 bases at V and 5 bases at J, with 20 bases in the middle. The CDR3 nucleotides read TGTGCCAGCTCACCGGAGGTAGAACGGGGTATGGACAATGAGCAGTTCTTC. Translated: CASSPEVERGMDNEQFF.

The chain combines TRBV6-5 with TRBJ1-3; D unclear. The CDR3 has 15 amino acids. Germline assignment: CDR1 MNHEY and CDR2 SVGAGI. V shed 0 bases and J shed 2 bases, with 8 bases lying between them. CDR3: CASSYSGAAGNTIYF. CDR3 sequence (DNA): TGTGCCAGCAGTTACTCGGGAGCTGCTGGAAACACCATATATTTT.

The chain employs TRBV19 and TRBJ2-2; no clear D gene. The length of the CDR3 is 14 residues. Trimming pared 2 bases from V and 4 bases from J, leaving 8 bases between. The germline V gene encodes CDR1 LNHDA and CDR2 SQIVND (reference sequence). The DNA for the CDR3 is TGTGCCAGTAGTATATTGTCCTCCACCGGGGAGCTGTTTTTT. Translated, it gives CASSILSSTGELFF.

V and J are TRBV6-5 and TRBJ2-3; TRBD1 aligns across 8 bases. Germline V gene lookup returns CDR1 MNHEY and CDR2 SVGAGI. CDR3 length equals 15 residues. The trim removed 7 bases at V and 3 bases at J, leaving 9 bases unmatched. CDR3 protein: CASNRRQGWTDTQYF. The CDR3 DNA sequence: TGTGCCAGCAACCGTCGACAGGGGTGGACAGATACGCAGTATTTT.

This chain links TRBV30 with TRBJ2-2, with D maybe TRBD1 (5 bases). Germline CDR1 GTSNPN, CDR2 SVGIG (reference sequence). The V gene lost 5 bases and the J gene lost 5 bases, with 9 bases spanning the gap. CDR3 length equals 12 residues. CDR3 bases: TGTGCCTGGCCTAGGGGAACCGGGGAGCTGTTTTTT. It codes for CAWPRGTGELFF. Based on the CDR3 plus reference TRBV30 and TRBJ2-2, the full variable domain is SQTIHQWPATLVQPVGSPLSLECTVEGTSNPNLYWYRQAAGRGLQLLFYSVGIGQISSEVPQNLSASRPQDRQFILSSKKLLLSDSGFYLCAWPRGTGELFFGEGSRLTVL.

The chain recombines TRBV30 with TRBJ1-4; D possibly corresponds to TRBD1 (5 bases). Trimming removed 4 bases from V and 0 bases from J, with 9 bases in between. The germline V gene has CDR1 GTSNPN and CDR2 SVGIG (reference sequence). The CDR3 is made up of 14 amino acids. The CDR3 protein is CAWMGGSTNEKLFF. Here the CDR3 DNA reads TGTGCCTGGATGGGGGGGTCAACTAATGAAAAACTGTTTTTT.

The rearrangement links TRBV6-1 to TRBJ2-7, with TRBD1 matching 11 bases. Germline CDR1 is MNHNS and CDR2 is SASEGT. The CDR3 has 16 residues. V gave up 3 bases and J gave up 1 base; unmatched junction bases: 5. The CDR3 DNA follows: TGTGCCAGCAGTGATCCGGGACAGGGGGTGTCCTACGAGCAGTACTTC. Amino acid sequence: CASSDPGQGVSYEQYF.

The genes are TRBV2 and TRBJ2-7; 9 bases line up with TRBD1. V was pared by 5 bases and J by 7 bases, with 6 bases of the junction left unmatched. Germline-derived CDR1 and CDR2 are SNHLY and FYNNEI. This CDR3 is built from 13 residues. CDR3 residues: CASSRTGAGEQYF. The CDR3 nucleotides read TGTGCCAGCAGTCGGACAGGGGCGGGGGAGCAGTACTTC.